Listed below are T cell receptor beta chains from one sample, sequenced in a study of CD8+CD57+ T cells in acquired aplastic anemia. TCRdb re-analysed the reads in MiXCR, keeping a single row per CDR3 protein. Of 250,000 to 300,000 distinct CDR3 sequences listed, about three fifths are singletons. Sequenced input: sorted CD4+, CD8+, or CD8+CD57+ T cells (not recorded which) from PBMCs. The receptor source for this set is a human donor with aplastic anemia. Both conserved end residues are part of each CDR3. The D gene is left open where the match is weak. Only some rows state a clone size, as once, few, many or a class for expanded clones.

>NA|13|NA|TRBV7-2|TRBJ2-3
CASSLGPGDTQYF
TGTGCCAGCAGCTTAGGCCCAGGGGATACGCAGTATTTT
>NA|16|many|TRBV19|TRBJ1-5
CASSIRLSGGHQPQHF
TGTGCCAGTAGTATTAGGCTGTCAGGTGGTCATCAGCCCCAGCATTTT
>NA|14|many|TRBV19|TRBJ2-3
CASSTSSVPDTQYF
TGTGCCAGTAGTACCAGTTCGGTGCCGGATACGCAGTATTTT
>TRBD2|15|NA|TRBV11-2|TRBJ2-7
CASSLGTSGLYEQYF
TGTGCCAGCAGCCTAGGGACTAGCGGGCTATACGAGCAGTACTTC
>NA|15|NA|TRBV5-1|TRBJ1-1
CASSLFRGPNTEAFF
TGCGCCAGCAGCCTCTTTAGGGGACCGAACACTGAAGCTTTCTTT
>NA|14|many|TRBV5-1|TRBJ2-5
CASSIGVVGETQYF
TGCGCCAGCAGCATTGGAGTAGTTGGGGAGACCCAGTACTTC
>TRBD1|14|NA|TRBV12-3/TRBV12-4|TRBJ1-1
CASRGQGVYTEAFF
TGTGCCAGCAGAGGACAGGGGGTCTACACTGAAGCTTTCTTT
>NA|13|NA|TRBV20-1|TRBJ2-1
CSSTGKSYNEQFF
TGCAGTAGTACAGGAAAATCCTACAATGAGCAGTTCTTC
>NA|14|NA|TRBV29-1|TRBJ1-5
CSVVAGTSNQPQHF
TGCAGCGTTGTAGCAGGGACGAGCAATCAGCCCCAGCATTTT
>NA|15|few|TRBV3-1|TRBJ2-6
CASSVEGPGANVLTF
TGTGCCAGCAGCGTAGAAGGGCCCGGGGCCAACGTCCTGACTTTC
>TRBD2|18|many|TRBV24-1|TRBJ2-5
CATSDRSLIAGGIETQYF
TGTGCCACCAGTGACCGATCCCTGATAGCGGGGGGGATCGAGACCCAGTACTTC
>NA|14|many|TRBV4-1|TRBJ1-4
CASSPPGQFEKLFF
TGCGCCAGCAGCCCACCCGGACAGTTCGAAAAACTGTTTTTT
>TRBD1|14|NA|TRBV19|TRBJ2-1
CASSIESGGNEQFF
TGTGCCAGTAGTATAGAATCAGGGGGCAATGAGCAGTTCTTC
>NA|9|few|TRBV20-1|TRBJ1-2
CSATPFYTF
TGCAGTGCAACACCCTTCTACACCTTC
>NA|13|few|TRBV12-3/TRBV12-4|TRBJ1-5
CASSPNGNQPQHF
TGTGCCAGCAGTCCCAATGGCAATCAGCCCCAGCATTTT
>TRBD2|14|once|TRBV24-1|TRBJ2-1
CATRTSGGRNEQFF
TGTGCCACTCGGACTAGCGGGGGGAGAAATGAGCAGTTCTTC
>NA|14|many|TRBV5-5|TRBJ1-4
CASSLRGAEEKLFF
TGTGCCAGCAGCTTGCGGGGGGCGGAAGAAAAACTGTTTTTT
>NA|15|NA|TRBV7-9|TRBJ2-7
CASSLGPGLDYEQYF
TGTGCCAGCAGCTTAGGGCCAGGCTTAGACTACGAGCAGTACTTC
>NA|15|NA|TRBV5-8|TRBJ1-1
CASSLGNSGNTEAFF
TGTGCCAGCAGCTTGGGGAACTCTGGAAACACTGAAGCTTTCTTT
>NA|12|once|TRBV7-3|TRBJ2-5
CASSLISEAQYF
TGTGCCAGCAGCTTAATCTCCGAGGCCCAGTACTTC
>NA|15|many|TRBV3-1|TRBJ1-3
CASSQGRQAGNTIYF
TGTGCCAGCAGCCAGGGGCGACAGGCTGGAAACACCATATATTTT
>NA|13|NA|TRBV19|TRBJ1-1
CASSKTVYTEAFF
TGTGCCAGTAGTAAGACAGTTTACACTGAAGCTTTCTTT
>NA|17|NA|TRBV5-1|TRBJ2-7
CASSRQGGVALSYEQYF
TGCGCCAGCAGCCGTCAAGGCGGGGTGGCCTTGTCCTACGAGCAGTACTTC
>NA|12|few|TRBV4-2|TRBJ2-3
CASSQAGDTQYF
TGTGCCAGCAGCCAAGCCGGGGATACGCAGTATTTT
>NA|14|NA|TRBV19|TRBJ1-1
CASSIGGVDTEAFF
TGTGCCAGTAGTATAGGGGGAGTAGACACTGAAGCTTTCTTT
>TRBD1|17|NA|TRBV4-1|TRBJ2-7
CASSQSRGTGVVYEQYF
TGCGCCAGCAGCCAAAGTAGAGGGACAGGGGTTGTCTACGAGCAGTACTTC
>TRBD2|14|NA|TRBV10-3|TRBJ2-3
CAIGFSGSPDTQYF
TGTGCCATCGGGTTTAGCGGGAGCCCAGATACGCAGTATTTT
>TRBD2|16|few|TRBV20-1|TRBJ2-3
CSANPSAGGPPDTQYF
TGCAGTGCCAACCCCTCGGCGGGGGGGCCCCCAGATACGCAGTATTTT
>NA|14|many|TRBV5-1|TRBJ2-7
CASRVGSGAYEQYF
TGCGCCAGCAGGGTGGGCTCCGGTGCCTACGAGCAGTACTTC
>NA|15|NA|TRBV7-3|TRBJ2-1
CASSLLGPSQGEQFF
TGTGCCAGCAGCTTACTCGGCCCCTCCCAGGGTGAGCAGTTCTTC
>TRBD1|16|many|TRBV18|TRBJ1-6
CASSLNQADRGSPLHF
TGTGCCAGCTCACTCAATCAAGCGGACAGGGGTTCACCCCTCCACTTT
>NA|12|NA|TRBV29-1|TRBJ2-7
CSVISGLFEQYF
TGCAGCGTTATATCGGGCCTTTTCGAGCAGTACTTC
>NA|16|NA|TRBV19|TRBJ1-5
CASSTTGTRGHQPQHF
TGTGCCAGTAGTACGACCGGGACCAGGGGCCATCAGCCCCAGCATTTT
>TRBD1|12|NA|TRBV14|TRBJ2-1
CASSQGSRQGCF
TGTGCCAGCAGCCAAGGATCGAGACAGGGGTGCTTC
>TRBD1|15|NA|TRBV7-9|TRBJ2-5
CASSLPGTGEETQYF
TGTGCCAGCAGCTTACCCGGGACAGGGGAAGAGACCCAGTACTTC
>NA|15|few|TRBV15|TRBJ2-7
CATSREGVEAYEQYF
TGTGCCACCAGCAGAGAAGGGGTCGAAGCCTACGAGCAGTACTTC
>TRBD1|13|NA|TRBV9|TRBJ1-1
CASSDRGGTEAFF
TGTGCCAGCAGCGACAGGGGAGGGACTGAAGCTTTCTTT
>TRBD1|15|NA|TRBV19|TRBJ2-7
CASSAGTGLSYEQYF
TGTGCCAGTAGTGCCGGGACAGGACTCTCCTACGAGCAGTACTTC
>NA|16|NA|TRBV19|TRBJ1-5
CASSNGNGFSNQPQHF
TGTGCCAGTAGTAACGGGAACGGGTTTAGCAATCAGCCCCAGCATTTT
>TRBD2|17|many|TRBV14|TRBJ2-1
CASSQVGAGTRYNEQFF
TGTGCCAGCAGCCAAGTGGGCGCCGGGACTAGATACAATGAGCAGTTCTTC
>TRBD2|15|many|TRBV10-3|TRBJ2-1
CAISESSGGPFEQFF
TGTGCCATCAGTGAGTCCTCGGGGGGGCCCTTTGAGCAGTTCTTC
>NA|16|NA|TRBV2|TRBJ1-1
CASSVFVERMNTEAFF
TGTGCCAGCAGTGTCTTCGTCGAGAGGATGAACACTGAAGCTTTCTTT
>TRBD1|15|NA|TRBV10-3|TRBJ1-6
CAISDRTGGNSPLHF
TGTGCCATCAGTGACAGGACAGGGGGCAATTCACCCCTCCACTTT
>NA|13|once|TRBV27|TRBJ1-4
CASRNILNEKLFF
TGTGCCAGCAGGAATATCCTGAATGAAAAACTGTTTTTT
>NA|12|NA|TRBV4-1|TRBJ2-3
CASSPDGHTQYF
TGCGCCAGCAGCCCCGACGGCCATACGCAGTATTTT
>NA|12|many|TRBV6-6|TRBJ2-5
CASSIVAETQYF
TGTGCCAGCAGTATCGTAGCTGAGACCCAGTACTTC
>NA|17|NA|TRBV20-1|TRBJ2-2
CSATGLQGEGVAGELFF
TGCAGTGCTACGGGACTGCAGGGTGAGGGAGTTGCCGGGGAGCTGTTTTTT
>NA|14|NA|TRBV19|TRBJ1-5
CASSMGNRNQPQHF
TGTGCCAGTAGTATGGGGAATCGCAATCAGCCCCAGCATTTT